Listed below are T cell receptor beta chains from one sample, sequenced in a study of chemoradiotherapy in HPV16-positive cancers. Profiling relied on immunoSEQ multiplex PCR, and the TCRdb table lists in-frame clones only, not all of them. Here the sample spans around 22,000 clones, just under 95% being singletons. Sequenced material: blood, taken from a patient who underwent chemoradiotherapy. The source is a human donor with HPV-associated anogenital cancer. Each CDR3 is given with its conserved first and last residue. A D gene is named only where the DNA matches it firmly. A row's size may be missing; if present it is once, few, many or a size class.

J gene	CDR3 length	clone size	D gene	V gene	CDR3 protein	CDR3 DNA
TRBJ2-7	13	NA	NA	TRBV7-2	CASSPDVDGEQYF	TGTGCCAGCAGCCCAGATGTCGACGGAGAGCAGTACTTC
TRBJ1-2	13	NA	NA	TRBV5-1	CASHGGRNYGYTF	TGCGCCAGCCATGGAGGACGGAACTATGGCTACACCTTC
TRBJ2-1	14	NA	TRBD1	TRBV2	CASRNGQGVDEQFF	TGTGCCAGCAGAAACGGACAGGGGGTGGATGAGCAGTTCTTC
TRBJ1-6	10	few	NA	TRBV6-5	CASSYSCRYF	TGTGCCAGCAGTTACTCGTGCAGGTACTTT
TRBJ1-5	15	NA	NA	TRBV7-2	CASSLEGGRSQPQHF	TGTGCCAGCAGCTTAGAAGGGGGACGGTCTCAGCCCCAGCATTTT
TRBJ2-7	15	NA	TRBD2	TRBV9	CASSPRPGLAYEQYF	TGTGCCAGCAGCCCCCGCCCGGGACTAGCTTACGAGCAGTACTTC
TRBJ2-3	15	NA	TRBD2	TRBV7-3	CASSLTGGGTDTQYF	TGTGCCAGCAGCTTAACGGGGGGGGGCACAGATACGCAGTATTTT
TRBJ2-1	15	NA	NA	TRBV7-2	CASSFEKSSYNEQFF	TGTGCCAGCAGCTTTGAGAAGAGCTCCTACAATGAGCAGTTCTTC
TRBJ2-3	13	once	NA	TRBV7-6	CASSPALQLRQYF	TGTGCCAGCAGCCCGGCCCTCCAACTCAGGCAGTATTTT
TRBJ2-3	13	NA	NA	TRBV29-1	CSVVGGRANTQYF	TGCAGCGTTGTCGGGGGGCGGGCGAATACGCAGTATTTT
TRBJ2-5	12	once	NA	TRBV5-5	CASSLAVETQYF	TGTGCCAGCAGCTTGGCCGTAGAGACCCAGTACTTC
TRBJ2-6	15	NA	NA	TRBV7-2	CASSPGPSGANVLTF	TGTGCCAGCAGCCCAGGTCCCTCTGGGGCCAACGTCCTGACTTTC
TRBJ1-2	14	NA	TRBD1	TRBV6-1	CASSERDRPIGYTF	TGTGCCAGCAGTGAAAGGGACAGGCCTATAGGCTACACCTTC
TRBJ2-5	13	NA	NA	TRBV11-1	CASSLEGREEQYF	TGTGCCAGCAGCTTAGAGGGACGAGAAGAGCAGTACTTC
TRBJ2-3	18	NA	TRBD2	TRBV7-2	CASSLVSGTSRRTDTQYF	TGTGCCAGCAGCTTAGTTAGCGGGACGAGCAGGCGCACAGATACGCAGTATTTT
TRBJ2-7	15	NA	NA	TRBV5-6	CASSLIGSSSYEQYF	TGTGCCAGCAGCTTGATCGGCAGTAGCTCCTACGAGCAGTACTTC
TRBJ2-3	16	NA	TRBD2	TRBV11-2	CASSSGGPTSTDTQYF	TGTGCCAGCAGCTCGGGGGGGCCCACTAGCACAGATACGCAGTATTTT
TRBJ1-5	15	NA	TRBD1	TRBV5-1	CASSAGQGDNQPQHF	TGCGCCAGCAGCGCCGGACAGGGGGACAATCAGCCCCAGCATTTT
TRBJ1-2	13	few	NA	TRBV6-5	CASSYSRHSGYTF	TGTGCCAGCAGTTACTCGCGTCACTCTGGCTACACCTTC
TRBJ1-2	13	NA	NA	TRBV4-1	CASSQAGGTGYTF	TGCGCCAGCAGCCAAGCCGGGGGCACTGGCTACACCTTC